The T cell receptor (beta chain) under discussion was sequenced for a study of blood T cells in healthy people across ages. Using a J-beta primer mix together with a sample-barcoded 5' primer, a second PCR was run for roughly 6 to 11 cycles. Each CDR3 protein gets one entry after TCRdb re-called the 5' RACE reads with MiXCR. The sample lists 780,000 or so distinct CDR3 sequences, roughly three fifths occurring once. This clonotype has just a few counts. This receptor was identified in a man aged 35 to 55 in good health. The sequenced material came from blood.

The CDR3: CASSPKGVRSSYEQYF. CDR3 DNA: TGTGCCAGCAGCCCCAAAGGGGTTCGAAGCTCCTACGAGCAGTACTTC. This chain links TRBV7-3 with TRBJ2-7; D is possibly TRBD1 (5 bases). The CDR3 is 16 residues long. The V and J ends lost 5 bases and 0 bases respectively, with 17 bases between them. Per the germline V gene, CDR1 is SGHTA and CDR2 is FQGTGA.